This T cell receptor beta chain originates from a study of cytotoxic CD8 clonotypes in ibrutinib-treated CLL. Profiling relied on immunoSEQ multiplex PCR, and the TCRdb table lists in-frame clones only, not all of them. The sample contains about 140,000 clones, around 77% of which appear only once. This CDR3 spans 14 amino acids. V shed 10 bases and J shed 5 bases, with 17 bases lying between them. Germline V lookup: CDR1 MDHEN, CDR2 SYDVKM. The sequence came from a human donor with chronic lymphocytic leukemia. The starting material was PBMCs, obtained after 12 months of ibrutinib treatment. The chain carries TRBV28 and TRBJ2-2, with D maybe TRBD1 (6 bases). CDR3 loop: CAISDRGRTGELFF. In DNA form, the CDR3 reads TGTGCCATCTCGGACAGAGGTCGTACCGGGGAGCTGTTTTTT.